A selection of T cell receptor beta chains follows, all from one sample in a study of CXCR3-negative and CXCR3-positive naive CD8 T cells. TCRdb reprocessed the 5' RACE reads, keeping one entry per CDR3 protein, no DNA. This table holds some 130,000 distinct CDR3 sequences. Sequenced input: naive CXCR3+ CD8+ T cells from blood. Receptors were obtained from a human donor in good health. Some clones in this sample may be carry-over from other donors' samples. Both conserved end residues are part of each CDR3.

>TRBV28|TRBJ2-1
CASMILQEDNEQFF
>TRBV15|TRBJ2-7
CVTSRVRGEQYF
>TRBV6-5|TRBJ2-3
CASSLTAGSSSTDTQYF
>TRBV28|TRBJ2-7
CASSPHRGEQYF
>TRBV7-2|TRBJ2-7
CASSLDPGHRTYEQYF
>TRBV5-1|TRBJ1-6
CASSLVAGAGSPLHF
>TRBV7-9|TRBJ2-7
CASSPRWGGSSYEQYF
>TRBV7-2|TRBJ2-7
CASSSYGGTYEQYF
>TRBV9|TRBJ1-1
CASSVRDRGGNTEAFF
>TRBV28|TRBJ2-7
CASSPFEGGAYGQYF
>TRBV29-1|TRBJ1-1
CSVEGAGNTEAFF
>TRBV6-2/TRBV6-3|TRBJ2-1
CASSYANEQFF
>TRBV4-1|TRBJ2-5
CASGQAGGETQYF
>TRBV5-1|TRBJ2-3
CASSYRDRGLLDTQYF
>TRBV7-9|TRBJ2-7
CASSVNYEQYF
>TRBV12-3/TRBV12-4|TRBJ1-4
CASKSDSSNEKLFF
>TRBV5-1|TRBJ2-7
CASSPPSTGQGSYEQYF
>TRBV14|TRBJ2-1
CASSHRIGLAGNEQFF
>TRBV10-2|TRBJ2-3
CASKETGGPVMSTDTQYF
>TRBV23-1|TRBJ2-7
CASSRNVGLPNSYEQYF
>TRBV3-1|TRBJ2-5
CASSQGLEETQYF
>TRBV7-3|TRBJ2-1
CASSLIGRSSYNEQFF